Each of the 26 T cell receptor beta chains below was sequenced from the same sample in a study of T cell repertoires in cytomegalovirus infection (dated by TCRdb to between 2018 and 2021). The instrument given in TCRdb is Illumina HiSeq 1500. TCRdb trimmed public reads at Q25 via fastp, called clones via MiXCR and kept in-frame beta chains. Here each entry gathers all rows of one CDR3 protein and keeps the most common genes and DNA. The sample has 400,000 to 550,000 distinct CDR3 sequences on record, 11% of them singletons. Of the sample, about 9.4% falls within the top ten clones. The sample consisted of PBMCs. These TCRs come from a human donor in good health (CMV status not recorded). Some clones in this sample may be carry-over from other donors' samples.

In this sample, this clonotype turned up many times. The chain recombines TRBV6-6 with TRBJ2-1, with 8 bases that match TRBD2. Germline V gene lookup returns CDR1 MNHNY and CDR2 SVGAGI (reference sequence). After removal of 11 bases from V and 0 bases from J, the junction contained 15 bases not matched to a gene. The CDR3 runs 17 residues. CDR3 nucleotide sequence: TGTGCCTGCCGGGTTTCCAGCGGGAGAATCTCCTACAATGAGCAGTTCTTC. This sequence encodes CACRVSSGRISYNEQFF.

Only a few counts were recorded for this clonotype. The chain joins TRBV12-3 or TRBV12-4 to TRBJ2-7; no definite D call. The CDR3 sequence is 11 residues long. Trimming removed 6 bases at V and 8 bases at J, with 11 bases between. DNA for the CDR3: TGTGCCAGCAGAAAGTCTGGGCAGCAGTACTTC. Its translation: CASRKSGQQYF.

This clonotype was seen more than once but under ten times. The chain has TRBV11-2 and TRBJ1-1; 7 bases fit TRBD1. The V segment lost 1 base and the J segment 10 bases; nucleotides outside the gene matches: 3. Germline loops: CDR1 SGHAT, CDR2 FQNNGV. This CDR3 comprises 12 residues. The CDR3 DNA sequence: TGTGCCAGCAGCTTAGGTTCAGGGGGAGCTTTCTTT. Translating gives CASSLGSGGAFF.

About this clonotype itself: One base away lies a much larger clone, so this may be a sequencing read error. V and J are TRBV24-1 and TRBJ2-1; 8 positions agree with TRBD2. Germline-derived CDR1 and CDR2 are KGHDR and SFDVKD. The J segment lost 2 bases and the V segment lost 1 base, leaving 12 bases of the junction unmatched. The CDR3 is 19 residues long. This CDR3 is CATSDLRTSRRLAYNEQFF. The CDR3 DNA reads TGTGCCACCAGTGATTTAAGGACTAGCAGGAGACTAGCCTACAATGAGCAGTTCTTC.

The CDR3 reads CASSLGRRTHLGDTQYF. The CDR3 DNA sequence: TGTGCCAGCAGCCTAGGGAGAAGGACTCACCTCGGGGATACGCAGTATTTT. This chain connects TRBV7-9 to TRBJ2-3, with D perhaps matching TRBD2 (5 bases). The CDR3 sequence is 17 residues long. The V gene's germline CDR1 is SEHNR and CDR2 FQNEAQ (reference sequence). Trimming removed 5 bases at V and 6 bases at J, with 24 bases between. The full variable domain, in which reference TRBV7-9 and TRBJ2-3 provide the parts outside the CDR3, is DTGVSQNPRHKITKRGQNVTFRCDPISEHNRLYWYRQTLGQGPEFLTYFQNEAQLEKSRLLSDRFSAERPKGSFSTLEIQRTEQGDSAMYLCASSLGRRTHLGDTQYFGPGTRLTVL.

This clonotype has at least ten counts. The gene calls are TRBV2 and TRBJ2-1, with TRBD2 as a possible D gene (6 bases). Germline V gene data show CDR1 as SNHLY and CDR2 as FYNNEI. There are 15 residues in the CDR3. V lost 4 bases and J lost 1, with 11 bases in between. The CDR3 sequence is CASSVGLRSYNEQFF. DNA for the CDR3: TGTGCCAGCAGTGTAGGACTAAGGTCCTACAATGAGCAGTTCTTC. Full variable domain (outside the CDR3, taken from reference TRBV2 and TRBJ2-1): EPEVTQTPSHQVTQMGQEVILRCVPISNHLYFYWYRQILGQKVEFLVSFYNNEISEKSEIFDDQFSVERPDGSNFTLKIRSTKLEDSAMYFCASSVGLRSYNEQFFGPGTRLTVL.

The V call is TRBV29-1, the J call TRBJ2-3; 11 positions match TRBD2. Germline trimming cut 5 bases from V and 4 bases from J; bases unmatched to any gene: 8. CDR1 SQVTM and CDR2 ANQGSEA come from the germline V gene. CDR3 length equals 15 residues. The CDR3 here is CSVPLAGGRADTQYF. In DNA, the CDR3 is TGCAGCGTTCCATTAGCGGGAGGGCGGGCAGATACGCAGTATTTT.

This clonotype was counted ten times or more. The chain is built from TRBV10-3 and TRBJ2-5; no reliable D call. CDR3 length: 12 amino acids. The V end was cut by 3 bases, the J end by 5 bases, with 7 bases between. Germline values: CDR1 ENHRY, CDR2 SYGVKD. The CDR3 nucleotides are TGTGCCATCAGTGACCTCGGGGAGACCCAGTACTTC. Encoded protein: CAISDLGETQYF.

V gene TRBV7-4 combines with J gene TRBJ1-1; no clear D gene. The germline V gene has CDR1 SGHVT and CDR2 SQSDAQ. V shed 1 base and J shed 1 base, with 10 bases lying between them. This CDR3 has 15 residues. CDR3 in amino acids: CASSLVGSQNTEAFF. DNA for the CDR3: TGTGCCAGCAGCTTAGTAGGTTCGCAGAACACTGAAGCTTTCTTT.

There are many counts of this clonotype. The CDR3 region has the DNA TGCAGTGCTCCGTCCGGACAAGACTATGGCTACACCTTC. This codes for CSAPSGQDYGYTF. The J gene is TRBJ1-2, the V gene TRBV20-1; D is possibly TRBD1 (5 bases). The CDR3 covers 13 residues. Germline-derived CDR1 and CDR2 are DFQATT and SNEGSKA (reference sequence). V was clipped by 5 bases and J by 3 bases, with 13 bases between them.

This clonotype was detected ten times or more. CDR3 residues: CASSTNRDDNSPLHF. The CDR3 nucleotides read TGCGCCAGCAGCACCAACAGGGACGATAATTCACCCCTCCACTTT. V usage is TRBV4-1 and J usage is TRBJ1-6; TRBD1 might be the D (6 bases). V lost 5 bases and J lost 5, with 13 bases in between. The CDR3 covers 15 residues. Germline CDR1 is MGHRA and CDR2 is YSYEKL.

This chain connects TRBV11-2 to TRBJ2-5; 14 bases line up with TRBD2. CDR1 is SGHAT, CDR2 FQNNGV, per germline. With 6 bases clipped from V and 3 bases from J, the junction kept 3 bases outside the gene matches. The CDR3 is 15 residues long. CDR3 nucleotide sequence: TGTGCCAGCAGGACTAGCGGGAGGGTAGAAGAGACCCAGTACTTC. This sequence encodes CASRTSGRVEETQYF.

This clonotype occurred many times. The chain recombines TRBV7-8 with TRBJ1-1; D is possibly TRBD1 (6 bases). CDR1 and CDR2 from the germline V gene are SGHVS and FQNEAQ. This CDR3 has 15 amino acids. The V gene lost 1 base and the J gene lost 8 bases, with 17 bases spanning the gap. The CDR3 coding sequence is TGTGCCAGCAGCTTAGTTACCTCTAAACAGGGAGAAGCTTTCTTT. The encoded protein is CASSLVTSKQGEAFF.

The chain is built from TRBV4-2 and TRBJ2-7; 14 bases are a match to TRBD2. Trimming took 0 bases from V and 6 from J; bases not matched to a gene: 7. Germline CDR1 LGHNA, CDR2 YNFKEQ. There are 17 residues in the CDR3. The CDR3 DNA follows: TGTGCCAGCAGCCAAGAGAGACTAGCGGGAGGGCCGGGCGAGCAGTACTTC. It translates to CASSQERLAGGPGEQYF.

This clonotype showed up just a few times. The V gene is TRBV28, the J gene TRBJ1-3, with 10 nucleotides matching TRBD1. With 5 bases clipped from V and 3 bases from J, the junction kept 10 bases outside the gene matches. Germline CDR1 and CDR2: MDHEN and SYDVKM. The CDR3 runs to 17 residues. CDR3 nucleotides: TGTGCCAGCAGTCTGACCCGGACAGGGGGATTTGGAAACACCATATATTTT. It specifies CASSLTRTGGFGNTIYF. Full variable domain (remainder filled in from reference TRBV28 and TRBJ1-3): DVKVTQSSRYLVKRTGEKVFLECVQDMDHENMFWYRQDPGLGLRLIYFSYDVKMKEKGDIPEGYSVSREKKERFSLILESASTNQTSMYLCASSLTRTGGFGNTIYFGEGSWLTVV.

The sample holds many counts of this clonotype. The rearrangement joins TRBV12-3 or TRBV12-4 to TRBJ1-4; no firm D call. V was pared by 6 bases and J by 8 bases, with 16 bases between. The CDR3 runs 14 residues. CDR3 amino acids: CASSPLRLGEKLFF. CDR3 sequence (DNA): TGTGCCAGCAGCCCCCTCCGCCTGGGAGAAAAACTGTTTTTT.

This clonotype was counted many times. This chain uses TRBV12-3 or TRBV12-4 with TRBJ1-3; D may be TRBD1 (6 bases). The CDR3 sequence is 16 residues long. Trimming took off 5 bases at V and 2 bases at J, with 16 bases between the two ends. CDR3 sequence: CASSPSNDRTGNTIYF. The CDR3 DNA is TGTGCCAGCAGTCCATCTAACGACAGGACTGGAAACACCATATATTTT.

In this sample, this clonotype turned up a few times. This rearrangement joins TRBV20-1 to TRBJ2-7; D unclear. The CDR3 spans 14 residues. V was pared by 2 bases and J by 6 bases, with 17 bases between. CDR1 and CDR2 from the germline V gene are DFQATT and SNEGSKA (reference sequence). The CDR3 loop reads CSARPKVGYGEQYF. CDR3 DNA sequence: TGCAGTGCTAGACCCAAGGTCGGGTATGGCGAGCAGTACTTC.

This clonotype was detected many times. The J gene is TRBJ2-3, the V gene TRBV12-5, with 7 bases lining up with TRBD2. CDR3 length: 19 residues. In germline, CDR1 is LGHNT, CDR2 FRNRAP. The V segment lost 0 bases and the J segment 2 bases; nucleotides outside the gene matches: 14. CDR3 region: CASGLVLASGKTFTDTQYF. The CDR3 region has the DNA TGTGCTAGTGGTTTGGTACTGGCTAGCGGAAAGACTTTCACAGATACGCAGTATTTT.

The J gene is TRBJ1-5, the V gene TRBV29-1; D is unresolved. The CDR3 runs to 14 residues. Germline CDR1 reads SQVTM; CDR2 reads ANQGSEA. Trimming took 4 bases from V and 2 from J, leaving 12 bases between them. CDR3 DNA sequence: TGCAGCGTTGGGCTGCCAAGAGGCAATCAGCCCCAGCATTTT. Encoded protein: CSVGLPRGNQPQHF.

This clonotype was seen ten or more times. This CDR3 is CASSQRDRASTEAFF. The CDR3 region has the DNA TGTGCCAGCAGCCAGAGGGACAGGGCCAGCACTGAAGCTTTCTTT. The chain is built from TRBV4-2 and TRBJ1-1, with TRBD1 matching 9 bases. Germline V gene lookup returns CDR1 LGHNA and CDR2 YNFKEQ. The CDR3 is 15 residues long. V lost 3 bases to trimming and J lost 4 bases; unmatched junction nucleotides: 6.

This clonotype was seen repeatedly, ten times or more. The chain uses TRBV29-1 and TRBJ1-2; TRBD1 is a possible D gene (6 bases). Germline-derived CDR1 and CDR2 are SQVTM and ANQGSEA. This CDR3 contains 13 residues. With 1 base removed from V and 4 bases from J, the gap between germline ends came to 10 bases. Written as DNA, the CDR3 is TGCAGCGTTGAAGTAGGGGGAATCTATGGCTACACCTTC. Its protein is CSVEVGGIYGYTF.

This clonotype was counted ten times or more. The J gene is TRBJ2-3, the V gene TRBV28; the D gene is possibly TRBD1 (6 bases). The CDR3 totals 16 residues. Germline-derived CDR1 and CDR2 are MDHEN and SYDVKM. V was shortened by 4 bases and J by 2 bases, with 16 bases between the two germline ends. The CDR3 loop reads CASSSPGQGSTDTQYF. The CDR3, as DNA: TGTGCCAGCAGTTCCCCGGGACAAGGGTCCACAGATACGCAGTATTTT.

The rearrangement links TRBV15 to TRBJ2-7; D is uncertain. V lost 0 bases and J 5 bases, leaving 14 bases between the germline ends. This CDR3 is 15 amino acids long. CDR1 is LNHNV, CDR2 YYDKDF, per germline (reference sequence). The chain's CDR3 is CATSRDPLESNEQYF. The CDR3, as DNA: TGTGCCACCAGCAGAGATCCCCTAGAAAGTAACGAGCAGTACTTC.

The chain recombines TRBV2 with TRBJ2-5; 8 nucleotides agree with TRBD1. V dropped 5 bases and J dropped 2; count of bases not matched to a gene: 7. Germline-derived CDR1 and CDR2 are SNHLY and FYNNEI. CDR3 length: 15 amino acids. As DNA, the CDR3 is TGTGCCAGCAGTCGGTTACAGGGGGAGCAAGAGACCCAGTACTTC. This sequence encodes CASSRLQGEQETQYF.

The J gene is TRBJ2-5, the V gene TRBV19; no clear D. CDR1 is LNHDA and CDR2 is SQIVND in the germline V gene (reference sequence). V lost 6 bases and J 5 bases, leaving 13 bases between the germline ends. The CDR3 runs 13 residues. CDR3 in DNA: TGTGCCAGTAGAGATGCCTCCAGGGAGACCCAGTACTTC. Translated, it gives CASRDASRETQYF.